These T cell receptor beta chains were read from a single sample in a study of CD8+ T cells in alopecia areata. TCRdb keeps only in-frame clones here, not all; method: immunoSEQ multiplex PCR. The sample holds about 200,000 clones, more than 30% seen once. The sequenced sample was CD4+ T cells sorted from blood, obtained at roughly week 30, from a patient treated with tofacitinib. All receptors come from a human donor with alopecia areata. Each CDR3 is given without its conserved first and last residue. Fields, in order: V gene, J gene, CDR3 protein.

v_gene: TRBV30; j_gene: TRBJ1-2; CDR3aa: ACPRKGGSYGYT
v_gene: TRBV29-1; j_gene: TRBJ2-2; CDR3aa: SVEDWGTGETGELF
v_gene: TRBV9; j_gene: TRBJ1-1; CDR3aa: ASSPRTAMNTEAF
v_gene: TRBV30; j_gene: TRBJ2-3; CDR3aa: AWNPWTGTDTQY
v_gene: TRBV25-1; j_gene: TRBJ2-6; CDR3aa: ASSESGTGTPGANVLT
v_gene: TRBV2; j_gene: TRBJ2-2; CDR3aa: ASRSTGARTGELF
v_gene: TRBV2; j_gene: TRBJ2-5; CDR3aa: ASSEAPSLGWGRGETQY
v_gene: TRBV19; j_gene: TRBJ2-1; CDR3aa: ASSRASGGALF
v_gene: TRBV9; j_gene: TRBJ2-7; CDR3aa: ASSAKPGRPYEQY
v_gene: TRBV7-6; j_gene: TRBJ2-5; CDR3aa: ASSDVQETQY
v_gene: TRBV10-3; j_gene: TRBJ1-1; CDR3aa: AISESPQGTEAF
v_gene: TRBV30; j_gene: TRBJ1-1; CDR3aa: AWSEETANTEAF
v_gene: TRBV7-2; j_gene: TRBJ1-5; CDR3aa: ASSFLHNQPQH
v_gene: TRBV6-5; j_gene: TRBJ2-7; CDR3aa: ASSLSGSEQY
v_gene: TRBV30; j_gene: TRBJ2-7; CDR3aa: AWSGGIYEQY
v_gene: TRBV5-1; j_gene: TRBJ2-3; CDR3aa: ASSPGLAGGLLTDTQY
v_gene: TRBV29-1; j_gene: TRBJ1-1; CDR3aa: STGGMRTEAF
v_gene: TRBV30; j_gene: TRBJ2-1; CDR3aa: AWSYRVLGF
v_gene: TRBV20-1; j_gene: TRBJ1-2; CDR3aa: SAWTGVGYT
v_gene: TRBV5-6; j_gene: TRBJ1-3; CDR3aa: ASSFRGTGDTIY
v_gene: TRBV6-5; j_gene: TRBJ2-1; CDR3aa: ASRGRITYNEQF
v_gene: TRBV19; j_gene: TRBJ1-2; CDR3aa: ASSPRGITPNYGYT
v_gene: TRBV5-4; j_gene: TRBJ2-5; CDR3aa: ASSLGPRETQY
v_gene: TRBV9; j_gene: TRBJ2-2; CDR3aa: ASSVDLNTGELF
v_gene: TRBV25-1; j_gene: TRBJ2-1; CDR3aa: ASSDPGRALYNEQF